This is a list of T cell receptor beta chains from one sample in a study of graft-versus-host responses after intestinal transplantation. This table comes from immunoSEQ multiplex PCR, and its TCRdb copy is limited to in-frame clones, with some not included. The table includes more than 5,500 clones, around 33% detected once. Sample: alloreactive CD8+ T cells from a mixed lymphocyte reaction culture, taken before intestinal transplant. The receptor source for this set is a human patient who received an intestinal transplant. Each CDR3 is given with its conserved first and last residue. The D gene is left open where the match is weak. Clone size is given for some rows only: seen once, a few or many times, or a class if the clone is expanded.

cdr3_nt | cdr3_aa | j_call | v_call | d_call | clone_size
TGTGCCAGCAGCGTAGGAACAGCGGCCCGCACAGATACGCAGTATTTT | CASSVGTAARTDTQYF | TRBJ2-3 | TRBV9 | - | few
TGTGCCAGCAGCGCCGGGGGGTACGAGCAGTACTTC | CASSAGGYEQYF | TRBJ2-7 | TRBV7-9 | TRBD2 | -
TGTGCCAGCAGTTTATTTAGGGGTCAGCCCCAGCATTTT | CASSLFRGQPQHF | TRBJ1-5 | TRBV27 | - | -
TGTGCCAGTTCCCCGACTAGCGGCCCCTACAATGAGCAGTTCTTC | CASSPTSGPYNEQFF | TRBJ2-1 | TRBV19 | TRBD2 | -
TGCGCCAGCAGCTTCGGGGGGCCAGGGGACACTGAAGCTTTCTTT | CASSFGGPGDTEAFF | TRBJ1-1 | TRBV5-1 | - | -
TGTGCCAGCAGTTTATCGTTTAGGACAGGGGGCGGAAAACTGTTTTTT | CASSLSFRTGGGKLFF | TRBJ1-4 | TRBV28 | TRBD1 | -
TGTGCCAGCAGTGAAAGGCCCGGGGAAAAACTGTTTTTT | CASSERPGEKLFF | TRBJ1-4 | TRBV6-1 | - | -
TGTGCCAGCAGCTTAACAGGGTCCCCCAGCGACGAGCAGTACTTC | CASSLTGSPSDEQYF | TRBJ2-7 | TRBV7-9 | - | few